This T cell receptor beta chain was captured by sequencing in a study of blood T cell repertoires in COVID-19. Methods used by the authors: Amplification from reference gene primers served as the basis for estimated nucleated cell counts. Assay: immunoSEQ multiplex PCR; the TCRdb copy retains only in-frame clones and omits some. The V and J calls and clone size were taken over from that table, and D and trimming were inferred from the DNA. The sample has a few hundred thousand clones; 75% to 85% are singletons. With 4 bases clipped from V and 4 bases from J, the junction kept 9 bases outside the gene matches. The germline gives CDR1 KGHSH, CDR2 LQKENI. The CDR3 contains 16 residues.

This clonotype originated in a human donor in a cohort sampled during active COVID-19. Sequencing was done on a sample of peripheral blood. The chain employs TRBV18 and TRBJ1-1; 10 positions agree with TRBD1. This chain's CDR3 is CASSLTGTGESTEAFF. CDR3 sequence (DNA): TGTGCCAGCTCACTGACCGGGACAGGGGAATCCACTGAAGCTTTCTTT.